The 21 T cell receptor beta chains presented below share a single source sample, sequenced in a study of blood T cell repertoires in COVID-19. Clones were read by immunoSEQ multiplex PCR, and TCRdb kept only the in-frame ones, dropping some. The table shows 90,000 to 100,000 clones, with 85% to 90% occurring only once. The sequenced material came from peripheral blood. The origin of the receptors is a human donor in a cohort sampled during active COVID-19.

The chain uses TRBV28 and TRBJ1-1, with 8 bases lining up with TRBD1. Germline CDR1 reads MDHEN; CDR2 reads SYDVKM. The junction had 16 bases not matched to a gene; V was cut back by 4 bases and J by 6 bases. The CDR3 covers 17 residues. The CDR3 DNA follows: TGTGCCAGCAGTTCTCTGATTATCCAGGGGGCGAGGTCTGAAGCTTTCTTT. Its translation is CASSSLIIQGARSEAFF.

J is TRBJ2-1 and V is TRBV5-1; 7 nucleotides line up with TRBD2. The V segment lost 0 bases and the J segment 6 bases; nucleotides outside the gene matches: 12. In germline, CDR1 is SGHRS, CDR2 YFSETQ. The CDR3 sequence is 17 residues long. The CDR3 DNA sequence: TGCGCCAGCAGCTTGGGCCTACTAGCGAGCGGCAGCAATGAGCAGTTCTTC. This sequence encodes CASSLGLLASGSNEQFF.

This chain links TRBV20-1 with TRBJ2-7; D is undetermined. This CDR3 spans 10 amino acids. The V end lost 3 bases, the J end lost 6 bases, and 6 bases lay between the germline ends. CDR1 is DFQATT, CDR2 SNEGSKA, per germline (reference sequence). The CDR3 DNA is TGCAGTGCTAGCTCCCGCGAGCAGTACTTC. As protein: CSASSREQYF.

This chain connects TRBV7-9 to TRBJ2-1; TRBD1 agrees at 9 bases. CDR1 and CDR2 (germline): SEHNR, FQNEAQ (reference sequence). V gave up 7 bases and J gave up 14 bases; unmatched junction bases: 9. The CDR3 contains 12 residues. Here the CDR3 reads CASTGQGRSKFF. CDR3 sequence (DNA): TGTGCCAGCACGGGACAGGGCAGGTCGAAGTTCTTC.

The CDR3 region has the DNA TGTGCCAGCAGAACAACTAGCGGGGATACGCAGTATTTT. This codes for CASRTTSGDTQYF. V usage is TRBV3-1 (or the pseudogene TRBV3-2) and J usage is TRBJ2-3; 9 positions agree with TRBD2. The junction had 4 bases not matched to a gene; V was cut back by 6 bases and J by 6 bases. The CDR3 sequence is 13 residues long. Germline lookup yields CDR1 LGHDT and CDR2 YNNKEL (reference sequence).

CDR3 nucleotides: TGTGCCTGGAGCCGACCTGAGGGGGAACTGTTTTTT. It is translated as CAWSRPEGELFF. The V gene is TRBV30, the J gene TRBJ1-4, with D maybe TRBD1 (6 bases). CDR3 length: 12 amino acids. V was cut by 3 bases and J by 12 bases, with 14 bases left in between. Looked up from germline, CDR1 is GTSNPN and CDR2 is SVGIG (reference sequence).

J is TRBJ2-5 and V is TRBV4-1, with 10 bases matching TRBD2. After removal of 5 bases from V and 4 bases from J, the junction contained 13 bases not matched to a gene. This CDR3 is 17 amino acids long. Germline CDR1 reads MGHRA; CDR2 reads YSYEKL. CDR3 protein: CASSYAGAGGGTETQYF. The CDR3 DNA reads as TGCGCCAGCAGCTATGCCGGAGCGGGAGGGGGTACAGAGACCCAGTACTTC.

This clone was counted a few times. The genes are TRBV7-2 and TRBJ1-1; TRBD1 is a possible D gene (6 bases). Trimming removed 1 base at V and 4 bases at J, with 13 bases between. This CDR3 is 15 amino acids long. Germline CDR1 and CDR2: SGHTA and FQGNSA. DNA for the CDR3: TGTGCCAGCAGCTTAGTGGGGATACAGGGCACTGAAGCTTTCTTT. Protein product: CASSLVGIQGTEAFF.

The chain links TRBV28 to TRBJ1-2; TRBD1 might be the D (5 bases). Germline CDR1 MDHEN, CDR2 SYDVKM. The CDR3 is 15 amino acids. Between the trimmed V and J ends, which lost 5 bases and 2 bases, there was a span of 15 bases. CDR3 protein: CASSTPTVMNYGYTF. Written as DNA, the CDR3 is TGTGCCAGCAGTACACCGACAGTAATGAACTATGGCTACACCTTC.

The chain's CDR3 is CASSLGSGTSYGYTF. As DNA, the CDR3 is TGTGCCAGCAGCTTAGGGAGCGGGACTTCCTATGGCTACACCTTC. This chain connects TRBV11-2 to TRBJ1-2, with D possibly being TRBD1 (5 bases). Trimming shortened V by 1 base and J by 4 bases, and 13 bases separated the two germline ends. The germline V gene has CDR1 SGHAT and CDR2 FQNNGV. The CDR3 covers 15 residues.

The genes are TRBV4-1 and TRBJ2-5; 7 nucleotides line up with TRBD1. With 3 bases clipped from V and 2 bases from J, the junction kept 0 bases outside the gene matches. The CDR3 has 13 residues. Germline lookup yields CDR1 MGHRA and CDR2 YSYEKL. The CDR3 sequence is CASSQGQQETQYF. In DNA form, the CDR3 reads TGCGCCAGCAGCCAGGGACAGCAAGAGACCCAGTACTTC.

The chain links TRBV4-1 to TRBJ2-2, with D maybe TRBD1 (5 bases). The length of the CDR3 is 16 residues. Germline V gene lookup returns CDR1 MGHRA and CDR2 YSYEKL. V was shortened by 4 bases and J by 0 bases, with 12 bases between the two germline ends. CDR3 sequence: CASSLVPGSNTGELFF. In DNA form, the CDR3 reads TGCGCCAGCAGCCTCGTCCCAGGGTCGAACACCGGGGAGCTGTTTTTT.

This chain links TRBV19 with TRBJ2-6; 9 bases line up with TRBD1. Trimming cost V 7 bases and J 3 bases; bases outside gene matches: 13. The CDR3 totals 18 residues. Germline loops: CDR1 LNHDA, CDR2 SQIVND (reference sequence). The CDR3 DNA is TGTGCCAGTATATCTTTGGGGACAGGGCTCGGTGGGGCCAACGTCCTGACTTTC. Protein product: CASISLGTGLGGANVLTF.

V and J are TRBV6-1 and TRBJ2-1, with D tentatively TRBD2 (5 bases). Germline V gives CDR1 MNHNS, CDR2 SASEGT. Trimming removed 1 base at V and 6 bases at J, with 7 bases between. The CDR3 covers 13 residues. DNA for the CDR3: TGTGCCAGCAGTGAAGAAGGGAGCAATGAGCAGTTCTTC. Protein: CASSEEGSNEQFF.

This sequence joins TRBV5-6 and TRBJ2-5, with 12 positions matching TRBD2. The CDR3 length is 16 residues. Germline V gene data show CDR1 as SGHDT and CDR2 as YYEEEE. Trimming took 3 bases from V and 5 from J; bases not matched to a gene: 8. CDR3 sequence reads: CASSYLAGGPMETQYF. As DNA, the CDR3 is TGTGCCAGCAGCTATCTAGCGGGGGGGCCTATGGAGACCCAGTACTTC.

The chain couples TRBV6-5 to TRBJ2-7; D perhaps matches TRBD1 (6 bases). V lost 1 base and J lost 5, with 15 bases in between. The germline gives CDR1 MNHEY, CDR2 SVGAGI. This CDR3 has 15 residues. The CDR3 spells CASSYYGTIGHEQYF. DNA for the CDR3: TGTGCCAGCAGTTACTACGGGACAATAGGGCACGAGCAGTACTTC.

This clone was seen once. CDR3 nucleotides: TGTGCCAGCAAACCGCCCGGACTCTATAGCAATCAGCCCCAGCATTTT. Protein sequence: CASKPPGLYSNQPQHF. This sequence joins TRBV28 and TRBJ1-5, with D unclear. This CDR3 has 16 residues. Deletions cut 7 bases from V and 0 bases from J, with 16 bases between. From germline, CDR1 is MDHEN and CDR2 SYDVKM. Supplemented by reference TRBV28 and TRBJ1-5, the full variable domain reads DVKVTQSSRYLVKRTGEKVFLECVQDMDHENMFWYRQDPGLGLRLIYFSYDVKMKEKGDIPEGYSVSREKKERFSLILESASTNQTSMYLCASKPPGLYSNQPQHFGDGTRLSIL.

This chain connects TRBV23-1 to TRBJ2-2, with TRBD1 as a possible D gene (6 bases). Being an ORF, TRBV23-1 has a function that is uncertain. The CDR3 is made up of 16 amino acids. V lost 1 base to trimming and J lost 2 bases, with 11 bases between them. CDR3 nucleotide sequence: TGCGCCAGCAGTCAATACGGCAGGGGAAACACCGGGGAGCTGTTTTTT. It encodes CASSQYGRGNTGELFF.

CDR3 sequence: CASSSTGPDYGYTF. The CDR3 nucleotides read TGTGCCAGCAGTTCGACAGGGCCAGACTATGGCTACACCTTC. The chain uses TRBV28 and TRBJ1-2; TRBD1 matches at 7 bases. Germline CDR1 MDHEN, CDR2 SYDVKM. Trimming took 4 bases from V and 3 from J; bases not matched to a gene: 5. The CDR3 consists of 14 residues.

This clone was picked up a small number of times. The gene calls are TRBV7-2 and TRBJ2-7; TRBD2 matches 10 bases. The V gene's germline CDR1 is SGHTA and CDR2 FQGNSA. J was trimmed by 3 bases and V by 4 bases; bases with no gene match: 6. The CDR3 consists of 15 residues. CDR3 region: CASSYSGRTIYEQYF. CDR3 nucleotides: TGTGCCAGCAGCTATAGCGGGAGGACGATCTACGAGCAGTACTTC.

The chain has TRBV6-2 or TRBV6-3 and TRBJ1-2; 11 bases map to TRBD1. There are 17 residues in the CDR3. Trimming took 6 bases from V and 5 from J; bases not matched to a gene: 14. Germline CDR1 and CDR2: MNHEY and SVGEGT. The DNA for the CDR3 is TGTGCCAGCAGCTATATGGACAGGGGGCGAGGGTTTTATGGCTACACCTTC. Its translation is CASSYMDRGRGFYGYTF.